Each of the 7 T cell receptor beta chains below was sequenced from the same sample in a study of vaccination and CD4 T cells after COVID-19. The Oncomine TCR Beta short-read assay generated sequence data from the DNA of cultured CD4+ T cells. TCRdb fed the PCR reads into MiXCR, producing one record per CDR3 protein. This repertoire shows about 15,000 distinct CDR3 sequences, 53% found once; its top ten account for about an eighth. Their antigen targets remain unknown. Described treatment: approximately 10-day PBMC culture with coronavirus spike peptide pools or control peptides (ViraFEST assay). The specimen sequenced was CD4+ T cells from blood, cultured in vitro. These receptor sequences come from a human donor who had recovered from COVID-19.

This chain joins TRBV6-2 or TRBV6-3 and TRBJ2-7; 11 bases are shared with TRBD2. The length of the CDR3 is 14 residues. V was pared by 6 bases and J by 5 bases, with 6 bases of the junction left unmatched. Germline lookup yields CDR1 MNHEY and CDR2 SVGEGT. For the CDR3, the DNA is TGTGCCAGCAGCGGGACTAGCGGTTTCCACGAGCAGTACTTC. Protein sequence: CASSGTSGFHEQYF.

V and J are TRBV28 and TRBJ2-5, with 7 positions matching TRBD2. The V segment lost 1 base and the J segment 7 bases; nucleotides outside the gene matches: 12. Germline CDR1 and CDR2: MDHEN and SYDVKM. This CDR3 spans 16 amino acids. The CDR3: CASSLYSAGVDRTQYF. For the CDR3, the DNA is TGTGCCAGCAGTTTATACAGCGCGGGAGTAGATCGGACCCAGTACTTC.

The chain combines TRBV6-4 with TRBJ2-1; 8 nucleotides agree with TRBD2. The germline V gene has CDR1 MRHNA and CDR2 SNTAGT. Unmatched junction bases numbered 8, after V lost 0 bases and J lost 4 bases. This CDR3 has 17 amino acids. Written as DNA, the CDR3 is TGTGCCAGCAGTGACTCCTCCGGGACTAGGGATTACAATGAGCAGTTCTTC. This sequence encodes CASSDSSGTRDYNEQFF.

The chain recombines TRBV7-2 with TRBJ2-7, with D perhaps given as TRBD1 or TRBD2 (5 bases each). The CDR3 has 15 residues. Per the germline V gene, CDR1 is SGHTA and CDR2 is FQGNSA. Trimming removed 3 bases at V and 3 bases at J, with 15 bases between. The DNA for the CDR3 is TGTGCCAGCAGCTTTGCCCGGGGCGAGGTCTACGAGCAGTACTTC. This codes for CASSFARGEVYEQYF.

The table lists this clonotype with a few counts. This chain uses TRBV20-1 with TRBJ1-4, with D tentatively TRBD1 (5 bases). Germline CDR1 and CDR2: DFQATT and SNEGSKA (reference sequence). V was pared by 4 bases and J by 6 bases, with 9 bases between. The CDR3 has 12 amino acids. The CDR3 loop is CSAMGEDEKLFF. The CDR3 DNA is TGCAGTGCTATGGGGGAGGATGAAAAACTGTTTTTT.

This chain joins TRBV20-1 and TRBJ1-4; 10 bases are a match to TRBD1. The CDR3 length is 14 residues. V lost 6 bases, J lost 7 bases, and 8 bases stayed unmatched. Germline CDR1 is DFQATT and CDR2 is SNEGSKA (reference sequence). The CDR3 here is CSAGRQGASEKLFF. CDR3 sequence (DNA): TGCAGTGCGGGGAGACAGGGGGCGAGTGAAAAACTGTTTTTT.

The chain recombines TRBV6-1 with TRBJ1-1, with no clear D. Germline CDR1 is MNHNS and CDR2 is SASEGT. The CDR3 sequence is 15 residues long. Trimming took off 7 bases at V and 3 bases at J, with 18 bases between the two ends. Here the CDR3 reads CASNPAGYGHTEAFF. The DNA of the CDR3 is TGTGCCAGCAACCCGGCGGGGTACGGCCACACTGAAGCTTTCTTT.